This TCR beta chain was documented in a study of blood T cell repertoires in COVID-19. Using immunoSEQ multiplex PCR, the repertoire was profiled, and TCRdb retains in-frame clones only, with some absent. The sample consists of roughly 250,000 clones, about four fifths of them appearing once. Trimming at V came to 5 bases and at J to 12 bases, leaving 7 bases not matched to a gene. The CDR3 sequence is 11 residues long. The V gene's germline CDR1 is GTSNPN and CDR2 SVGIG (reference sequence). The chain joins TRBV30 to TRBJ1-5; 7 bases are shared with TRBD1. The sample taken for sequencing was peripheral blood. The sequence was collected from a woman aged 55-69 years with active or convalescent COVID-19. As DNA, the CDR3 is TGTGCCTGGGACAAGGGGGCTCTCCAGCATTTT. This gives the protein CAWDKGALQHF.